Listed here is a single T cell receptor (beta chain). Under the authors' procedure: Quantification of nucleated cells was approximated via reference gene primer amplification. Sequencing was performed with immunoSEQ multiplex PCR; in TCRdb, only in-frame clones are kept and a portion is missing. The DNA gave D and trimming, while V, J and clone size come from that table. The table records under 250,000 clones, 80% to 85% of them present only once. CDR3 size: 13 residues. Germline lookup yields CDR1 LNHDA and CDR2 SQIVND (reference sequence). Trimming took off 9 bases at V and 5 bases at J, with 16 bases between the two ends. This sample is drawn from a study of blood T cell repertoires in COVID-19. At the level of the study: PBMCs, B-cell-depleted T cells, or T cells provided the cDNA or gDNA that made up the material.

The clonotype was recovered from a middle-aged man with active or convalescent COVID-19. V gene TRBV19 combines with J gene TRBJ2-5, with D perhaps matching TRBD2 (6 bases). Sample: peripheral blood. The CDR3 spells CASWDPRGETQYF. CDR3 sequence (DNA): TGTGCCAGCTGGGACCCTCGGGGGGAGACCCAGTACTTC.